The sequence of this TCR beta chain was determined in a study of a mutant IDH1 vaccine in newly diagnosed glioma. The CDR3 loop spans 16 amino acids. Germline CDR1 reads MNHEY; CDR2 reads SMNVEV (reference sequence). V shed 3 bases and J shed 0 bases, with 15 bases lying between them. This table comes from immunoSEQ multiplex PCR, and its TCRdb copy is limited to in-frame clones, with some not included. The table shows 55,000 to 70,000 clones, with about 91% occurring only once. As to this clone: Antigen unknown.

Time point noted: week 11, during vaccination. Every single dose of the vaccine, 300 ug of mutant IDH1 20-mer peptide, came with topical imiquimod. V gene TRBV27 combines with J gene TRBJ2-7; possibly TRBD2 for D (6 bases). The TCR originated in a man aged 35 to 55 with glioma. Material: PBMCs, obtained from a glioma patient whose treatment included an IDH1 peptide vaccine. CDR3 nucleotide sequence: TGTGCCAGCAGTTTCTCCTGGGGGGAAAGCTCCTACGAGCAGTACTTC. Translation gives CASSFSWGESSYEQYF.